One sample yielded the 24 T cell receptor beta chains listed below, sequenced in a study of blood T cell repertoires in COVID-19. Method: immunoSEQ multiplex PCR; TCRdb's copy keeps in-frame clones and lacks some. The sample contains around 470,000 clones, 89% of which appear only once. The sample was peripheral blood. Receptor source: a man aged 18 to 30 with COVID-19, enrolled during active disease.

This chain uses TRBV3-1 (or the pseudogene TRBV3-2) with TRBJ1-1; D gene unclear. The length of the CDR3 is 14 residues. CDR1 is LGHDT, CDR2 YNNKEL, per germline (reference sequence). V was clipped by 0 bases and J by 11 bases, with 16 bases between them. The CDR3 is CASSQDSEVFGAFF. Here the CDR3 DNA reads TGTGCCAGCAGCCAAGATTCAGAGGTCTTTGGGGCTTTCTTT.

V and J are TRBV19 and TRBJ1-2; 7 bases are shared with TRBD1. In germline, CDR1 is LNHDA, CDR2 SQIVND (reference sequence). The CDR3 runs to 15 residues. J was trimmed by 3 bases and V by 3 bases; bases with no gene match: 7. Here the CDR3 DNA reads TGTGCCAGTAGTATGCCCTCACAGGGGCACTATGGCTACACCTTC. It yields the protein CASSMPSQGHYGYTF.

As to this clone: This may come from a read error, since a much larger clone is one base off. The chain joins TRBV5-4 to TRBJ2-1; 14 nucleotides match TRBD2. Trimming took 5 bases from V and 4 from J; bases not matched to a gene: 2. The CDR3 loop spans 15 amino acids. Looked up from germline, CDR1 is SGHNT and CDR2 is YYREEE (reference sequence). In nucleotides, the CDR3 is TGTGCCAGCAGTCGGACTAGCGGGGGGTACAATGAGCAGTTCTTC. It codes for CASSRTSGGYNEQFF.

This chain joins TRBV27 and TRBJ2-7; TRBD2 matches 10 bases. This CDR3 contains 18 residues. The ends lost 4 bases at V and 2 bases at J; junction bases unmatched: 14. CDR1 and CDR2 (germline): MNHEY, SMNVEV (reference sequence). CDR3 sequence (DNA): TGTGCCAGCAGTTCGAACAAAGGACTAGCGGAACTGACCTACGAGCAGTACTTC. Translation: CASSSNKGLAELTYEQYF.

The count of this clone is one. The chain carries TRBV30 and TRBJ2-1; 9 bases match TRBD2. Losses at the gene ends were 6 bases for V and 5 bases for J; bases not matched to a gene: 8. This CDR3 spans 14 amino acids. CDR1 GTSNPN and CDR2 SVGIG come from the germline V gene (reference sequence). In DNA form, the CDR3 reads TGTGCCTGCCCCCTAGCGGGGAAAAACAATGAGCAGTTCTTC. Protein product: CACPLAGKNNEQFF.

This chain joins TRBV6-5 and TRBJ2-7; possibly TRBD1 for D (5 bases). The CDR3 loop spans 13 amino acids. Between the trimmed V and J ends, which lost 10 bases and 4 bases, there was a span of 17 bases. Germline V gene sequence: CDR1 MNHEY, CDR2 SVGAGI. The CDR3 loop reads CATRRPRAYEQYF. The CDR3 DNA sequence: TGTGCCACCCGGAGACCCAGGGCATACGAGCAGTACTTC.

The DNA for the CDR3 is TGCGCCAGCAGCCCAGAAGGAGGCTCCTACAATGAGCAGTTCTTC. Translation: CASSPEGGSYNEQFF. This chain uses TRBV5-1 with TRBJ2-1; D possibly corresponds to TRBD2 (5 bases). The V end lost 4 bases, the J end lost 0 bases, and 11 bases lay between the germline ends. Germline V gives CDR1 SGHRS, CDR2 YFSETQ. The CDR3 length is 15 residues.

The chain carries TRBV2 and TRBJ2-7, with 12 positions matching TRBD2. The CDR3 extends over 12 amino acids. CDR1 and CDR2 (germline): SNHLY, FYNNEI. V was clipped by 7 bases and J by 7 bases; unmatched bases: 2. The CDR3 nucleotides are TGTGCCAGCACAGGACTAGCGGGGGAGCAGTACTTC. This codes for CASTGLAGEQYF.

The chain recombines TRBV19 with TRBJ2-3, with 8 bases fitting TRBD2. This CDR3 is built from 16 residues. CDR1 and CDR2 (germline): LNHDA, SQIVND (reference sequence). V lost 1 base, J lost 4 bases, and 7 bases stayed unmatched. CDR3 nucleotides: TGTGCCAGTAGTATAGGTAGCGGGACATTAGCAGATACGCAGTATTTT. This encodes CASSIGSGTLADTQYF.

The CDR3 DNA reads TGTGCCAGCAGTGAATGGGGCGGGGGAGACTCCTACAATGAGCAGTTCTTC. This codes for CASSEWGGGDSYNEQFF. The chain carries TRBV2 and TRBJ2-1, with TRBD2 matching over 7 bases. Per germline, CDR1 SNHLY and CDR2 FYNNEI. The CDR3 length is 17 residues. V gave up 2 bases and J gave up 0 bases; unmatched junction bases: 7. Full variable domain (outside the CDR3, taken from reference TRBV2 and TRBJ2-1): EPEVTQTPSHQVTQMGQEVILRCVPISNHLYFYWYRQILGQKVEFLVSFYNNEISEKSEIFDDQFSVERPDGSNFTLKIRSTKLEDSAMYFCASSEWGGGDSYNEQFFGPGTRLTVL.

The chain carries TRBV20-1 and TRBJ1-5, with TRBD1 matching over 9 bases. The junction had 5 bases not matched to a gene; V was cut back by 3 bases and J by 5 bases. The CDR3 is 14 residues long. Germline CDR1 is DFQATT and CDR2 is SNEGSKA (reference sequence). The CDR3 loop is CSASRTGEDQPQHF. The CDR3 bases are TGCAGTGCTAGTCGGACAGGGGAAGATCAGCCCCAGCATTTT.

The rearrangement joins TRBV28 to TRBJ1-2, with 8 bases matching TRBD1. CDR1 MDHEN and CDR2 SYDVKM come from the germline V gene. V shed 4 bases and J 7 bases; nucleotides not matched to a gene: 14. This CDR3 is built from 16 residues. This CDR3 is CASSSPRPGGFRGYTF. CDR3 DNA: TGTGCCAGCAGTTCCCCAAGACCAGGGGGCTTTCGTGGCTACACCTTC.

The DNA of the CDR3 is TGCGCCAGCAGCCAAGTAAAGCTAGCGGGGGGCCCCAGCCGACCCTATACGCAGTATTTT. Its translation is CASSQVKLAGGPSRPYTQYF. The V and J genes are TRBV4-1 and TRBJ2-3, with 11 bases matching TRBD2. There are 20 residues in the CDR3. Germline loops: CDR1 MGHRA, CDR2 YSYEKL. The ends lost 1 base at V and 7 bases at J; junction bases unmatched: 19.

The J gene is TRBJ2-7, the V gene TRBV27; the D is unclear. This CDR3 has 11 residues. V lost 7 bases to trimming and J lost 3 bases, with 7 bases between them. In germline, CDR1 is MNHEY, CDR2 SMNVEV (reference sequence). The CDR3 nucleotides are TGTGCCAGCACTAATAACTACGAGCAGTACTTC. Protein product: CASTNNYEQYF.

The chain combines TRBV5-8 with TRBJ2-7; TRBD2 agrees at 8 bases. The CDR3 is 13 residues long. With 3 bases clipped from V and 5 bases from J, the junction kept 4 bases outside the gene matches. CDR1 is SGHTS and CDR2 is YDEGEE in the germline V gene. The CDR3 coding sequence is TGTGCCAGCAGCTGGGGACTAGTAAACGAGCAGTACTTC. Encoded protein: CASSWGLVNEQYF.

The gene calls are TRBV5-1 and TRBJ2-2; perhaps TRBD1 as D (5 bases). The germline V gene encodes CDR1 SGHRS and CDR2 YFSETQ. V was pared by 2 bases and J by 7 bases, with 9 bases between. CDR3 length: 13 amino acids. The CDR3 is CASSFAGFGELFF. The CDR3 DNA is TGCGCCAGCAGCTTTGCAGGGTTCGGGGAGCTGTTTTTT.

The chain uses TRBV29-1 and TRBJ2-3; 9 bases are a match to TRBD1. V lost 7 bases and J lost 2; bases outside the gene matches: 4. Per the germline V gene, CDR1 is SQVTM and CDR2 is ANQGSEA. The CDR3 consists of 13 residues. CDR3 amino acids: CSAGQGNTDTQYF. CDR3 sequence (DNA): TGCAGCGCGGGACAGGGCAACACAGATACGCAGTATTTT.

The rearrangement links TRBV2 to TRBJ2-3; a weak D match, TRBD2 (5 bases). CDR1 and CDR2 (germline): SNHLY, FYNNEI. The CDR3 loop spans 15 amino acids. The V and J ends lost 1 base and 0 bases respectively, with 8 bases between them. CDR3 nucleotides: TGTGCCAGCAGTGAAGGGAGCGGAAGCACAGATACGCAGTATTTT. Amino acids: CASSEGSGSTDTQYF.

The chain uses TRBV5-1 and TRBJ2-1; 7 positions match TRBD1. V lost 4 bases to trimming and J lost 5 bases; unmatched junction nucleotides: 6. Germline-derived CDR1 and CDR2 are SGHRS and YFSETQ. The CDR3 sequence is 14 residues long. This chain's CDR3 is CASSLNDRDNEQFF. DNA for the CDR3: TGCGCCAGCAGCCTCAATGACAGGGACAATGAGCAGTTCTTC. The whole variable domain, remainder taken from reference TRBV5-1 and TRBJ2-1, is KAGVTQTPRYLIKTRGQQVTLSCSPISGHRSVSWYQQTPGQGLQFLFEYFSETQRNKGNFPGRFSGRQFSNSRSEMNVSTLELGDSALYLCASSLNDRDNEQFFGPGTRLTVL.

This clone was picked up a small number of times. The V gene is TRBV5-4, the J gene TRBJ2-2, with 7 bases aligning to TRBD2. V lost 1 base to trimming and J lost 2 bases; unmatched junction nucleotides: 5. From germline, CDR1 is SGHNT and CDR2 YYREEE (reference sequence). There are 16 residues in the CDR3. CDR3 nucleotides: TGTGCCAGCAGCTTGTTGCCTAGCGGAAACACCGGGGAGCTGTTTTTT. Translated: CASSLLPSGNTGELFF.

The chain carries TRBV4-1 and TRBJ1-6, with D unclear. Germline CDR1 is MGHRA and CDR2 is YSYEKL. The CDR3 has 19 amino acids. Trimming removed 0 bases at V and 0 bases at J, with 15 bases between. CDR3 in DNA: TGCGCCAGCAGCCAAGAGGCCAGGCCGCTCAGCTCCTATAATTCACCCCTCCACTTT. Amino acids: CASSQEARPLSSYNSPLHF.

The rearrangement links TRBV6-1 to TRBJ2-2; D unresolved. Germline values: CDR1 MNHNS, CDR2 SASEGT. V shed 1 base and J shed 2 bases, with 8 bases lying between them. The CDR3 has 15 residues. CDR3 coding DNA: TGTGCCAGCAGTGAAGGTCCCCTAAACACCGGGGAGCTGTTTTTT. It encodes CASSEGPLNTGELFF.

The chain joins TRBV11-2 to TRBJ1-4, with 9 bases that match TRBD1. CDR3 length: 16 residues. Trimming took 5 bases from V and 8 from J; bases not matched to a gene: 12. Germline CDR1 SGHAT, CDR2 FQNNGV. CDR3 amino acids: CASSPTGQGLGEKLFF. CDR3 DNA sequence: TGTGCCAGCAGCCCAACGGGACAGGGCCTTGGAGAAAAACTGTTTTTT. Based on the CDR3 plus reference TRBV11-2 and TRBJ1-4, the full variable domain is EAGVAQSPRYKIIEKRQSVAFWCNPISGHATLYWYQQILGQGPKLLIQFQNNGVVDDSQLPKDRFSAERLKGVDSTLKIQPAKLEDSAVYLCASSPTGQGLGEKLFFGSGTQLSVL.

J is TRBJ2-7 and V is TRBV6-5; 7 bases line up with TRBD2. The germline V gene encodes CDR1 MNHEY and CDR2 SVGAGI. With V trimmed by 6 bases and J by 6 bases, 8 bases remained unmatched. CDR3 size: 13 residues. The CDR3 DNA follows: TGTGCCAGCAGCTTGGGGGGGTTGGGCGAGCAGTACTTC. Protein: CASSLGGLGEQYF.